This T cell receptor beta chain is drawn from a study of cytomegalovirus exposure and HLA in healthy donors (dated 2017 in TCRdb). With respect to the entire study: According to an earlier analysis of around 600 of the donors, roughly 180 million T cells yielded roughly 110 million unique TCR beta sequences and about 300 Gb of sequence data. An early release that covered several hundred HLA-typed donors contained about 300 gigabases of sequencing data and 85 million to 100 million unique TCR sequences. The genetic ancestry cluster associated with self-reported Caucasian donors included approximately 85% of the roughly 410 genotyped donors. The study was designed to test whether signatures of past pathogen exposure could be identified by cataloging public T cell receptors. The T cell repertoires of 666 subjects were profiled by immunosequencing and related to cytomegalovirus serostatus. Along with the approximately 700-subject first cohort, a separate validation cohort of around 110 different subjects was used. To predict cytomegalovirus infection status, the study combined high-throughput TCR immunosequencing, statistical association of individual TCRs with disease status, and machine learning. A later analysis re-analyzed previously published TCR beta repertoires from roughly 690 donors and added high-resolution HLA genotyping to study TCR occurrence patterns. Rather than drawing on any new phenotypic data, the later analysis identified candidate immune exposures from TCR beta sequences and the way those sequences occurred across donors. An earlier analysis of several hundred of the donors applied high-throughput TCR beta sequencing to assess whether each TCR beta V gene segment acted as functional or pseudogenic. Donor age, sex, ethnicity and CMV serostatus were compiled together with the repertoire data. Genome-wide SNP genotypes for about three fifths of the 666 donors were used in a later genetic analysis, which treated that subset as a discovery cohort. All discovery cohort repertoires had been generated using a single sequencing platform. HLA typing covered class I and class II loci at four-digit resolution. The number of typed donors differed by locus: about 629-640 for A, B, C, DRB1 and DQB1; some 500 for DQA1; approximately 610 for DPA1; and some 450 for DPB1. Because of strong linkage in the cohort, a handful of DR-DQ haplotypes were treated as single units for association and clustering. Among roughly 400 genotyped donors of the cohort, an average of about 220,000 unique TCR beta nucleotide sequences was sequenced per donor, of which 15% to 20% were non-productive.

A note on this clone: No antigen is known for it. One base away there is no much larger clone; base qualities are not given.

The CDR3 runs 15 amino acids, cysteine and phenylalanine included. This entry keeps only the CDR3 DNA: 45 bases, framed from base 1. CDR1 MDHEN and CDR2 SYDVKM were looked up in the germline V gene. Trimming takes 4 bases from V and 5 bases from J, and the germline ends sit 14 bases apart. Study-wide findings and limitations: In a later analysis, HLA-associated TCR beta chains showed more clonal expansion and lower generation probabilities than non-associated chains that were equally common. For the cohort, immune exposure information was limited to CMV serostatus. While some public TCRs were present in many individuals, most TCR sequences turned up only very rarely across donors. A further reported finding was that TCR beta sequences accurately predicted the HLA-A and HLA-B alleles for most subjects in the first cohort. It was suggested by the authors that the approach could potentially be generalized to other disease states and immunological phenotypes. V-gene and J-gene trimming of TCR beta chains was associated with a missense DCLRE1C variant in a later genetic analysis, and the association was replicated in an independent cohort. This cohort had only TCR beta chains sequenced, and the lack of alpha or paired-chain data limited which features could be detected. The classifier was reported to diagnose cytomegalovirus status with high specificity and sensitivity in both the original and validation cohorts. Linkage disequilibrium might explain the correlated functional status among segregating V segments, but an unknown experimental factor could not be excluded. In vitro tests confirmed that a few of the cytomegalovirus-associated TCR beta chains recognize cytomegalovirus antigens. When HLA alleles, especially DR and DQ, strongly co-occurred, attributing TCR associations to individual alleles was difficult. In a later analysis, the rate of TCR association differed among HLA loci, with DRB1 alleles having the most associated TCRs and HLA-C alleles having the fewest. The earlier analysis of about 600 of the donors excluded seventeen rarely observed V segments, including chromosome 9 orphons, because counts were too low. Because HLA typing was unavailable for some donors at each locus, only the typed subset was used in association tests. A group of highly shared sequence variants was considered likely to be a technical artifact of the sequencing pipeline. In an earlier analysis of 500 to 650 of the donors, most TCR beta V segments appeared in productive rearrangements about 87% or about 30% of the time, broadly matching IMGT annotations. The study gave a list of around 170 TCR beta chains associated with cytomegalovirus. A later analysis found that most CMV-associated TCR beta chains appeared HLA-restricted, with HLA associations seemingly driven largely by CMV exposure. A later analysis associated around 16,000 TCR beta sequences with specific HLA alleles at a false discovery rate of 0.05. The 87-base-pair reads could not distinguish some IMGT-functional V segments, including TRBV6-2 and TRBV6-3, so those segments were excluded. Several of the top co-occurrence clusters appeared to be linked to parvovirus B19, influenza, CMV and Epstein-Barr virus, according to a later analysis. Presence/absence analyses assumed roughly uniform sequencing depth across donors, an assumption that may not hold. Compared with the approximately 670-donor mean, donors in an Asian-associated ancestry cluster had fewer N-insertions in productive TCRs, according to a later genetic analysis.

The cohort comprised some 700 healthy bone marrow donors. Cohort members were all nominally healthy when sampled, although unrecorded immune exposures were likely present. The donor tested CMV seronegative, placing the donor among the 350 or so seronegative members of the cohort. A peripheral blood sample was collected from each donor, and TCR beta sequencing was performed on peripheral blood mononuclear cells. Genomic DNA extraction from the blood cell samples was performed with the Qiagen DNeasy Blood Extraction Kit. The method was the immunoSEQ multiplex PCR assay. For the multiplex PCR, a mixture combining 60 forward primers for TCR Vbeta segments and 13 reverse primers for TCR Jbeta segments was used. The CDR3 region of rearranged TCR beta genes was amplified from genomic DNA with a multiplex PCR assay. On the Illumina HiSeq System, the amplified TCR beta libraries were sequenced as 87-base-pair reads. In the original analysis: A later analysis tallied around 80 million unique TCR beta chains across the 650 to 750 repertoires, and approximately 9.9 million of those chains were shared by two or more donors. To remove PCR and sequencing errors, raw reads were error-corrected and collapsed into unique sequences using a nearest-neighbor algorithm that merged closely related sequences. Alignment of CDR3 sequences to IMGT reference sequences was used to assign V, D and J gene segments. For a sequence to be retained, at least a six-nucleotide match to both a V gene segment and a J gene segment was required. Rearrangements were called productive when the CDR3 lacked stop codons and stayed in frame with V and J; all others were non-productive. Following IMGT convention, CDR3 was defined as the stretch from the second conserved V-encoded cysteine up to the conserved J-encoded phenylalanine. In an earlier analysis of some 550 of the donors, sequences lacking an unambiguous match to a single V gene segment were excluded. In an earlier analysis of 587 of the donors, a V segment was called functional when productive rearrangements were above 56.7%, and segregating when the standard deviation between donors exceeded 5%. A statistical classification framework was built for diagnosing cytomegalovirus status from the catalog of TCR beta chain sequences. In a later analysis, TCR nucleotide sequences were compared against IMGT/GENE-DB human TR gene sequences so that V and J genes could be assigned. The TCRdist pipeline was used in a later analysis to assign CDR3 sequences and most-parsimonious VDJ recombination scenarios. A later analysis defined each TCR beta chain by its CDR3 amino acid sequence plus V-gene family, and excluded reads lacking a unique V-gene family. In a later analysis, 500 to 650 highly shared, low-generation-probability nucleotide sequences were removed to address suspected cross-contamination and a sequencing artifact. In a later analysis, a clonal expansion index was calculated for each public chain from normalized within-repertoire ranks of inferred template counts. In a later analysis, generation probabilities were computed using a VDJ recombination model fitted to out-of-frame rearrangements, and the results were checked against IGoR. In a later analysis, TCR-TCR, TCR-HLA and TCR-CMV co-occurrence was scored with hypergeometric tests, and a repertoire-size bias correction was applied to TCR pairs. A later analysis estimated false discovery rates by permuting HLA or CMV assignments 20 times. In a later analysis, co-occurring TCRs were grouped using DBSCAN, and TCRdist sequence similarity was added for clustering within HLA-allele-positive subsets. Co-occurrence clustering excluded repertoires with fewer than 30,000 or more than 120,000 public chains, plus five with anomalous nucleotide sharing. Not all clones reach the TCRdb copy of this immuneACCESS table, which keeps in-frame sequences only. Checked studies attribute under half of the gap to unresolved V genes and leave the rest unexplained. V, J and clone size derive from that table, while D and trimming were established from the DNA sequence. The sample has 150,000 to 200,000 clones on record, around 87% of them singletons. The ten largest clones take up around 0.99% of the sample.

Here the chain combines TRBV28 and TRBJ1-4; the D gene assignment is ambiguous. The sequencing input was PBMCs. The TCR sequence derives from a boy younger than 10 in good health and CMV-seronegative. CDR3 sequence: CASSSLRRINEKLFF. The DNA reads TGTGCCAGCAGTTCATTACGGAGAATAAATGAAAAACTGTTTTTT.